This TCR beta chain was captured by sequencing in a study of OX40 agonist ivuxolimab in advanced cancers. Study overall: While on treatment, patients had intravenous ivuxolimab at 0.01 to 10 mg/kg every 2 weeks. A male proportion of 82.7% was recorded, with mean age approximately 57 years and range roughly 23 to 90. Whole-study findings and limits: More expanded clones were found, on average, in CD8+ than in CD4+ T cells.

Data came from immunoSEQ multiplex PCR; TCRdb stores just in-frame clones and leaves some out. The data contain 75,000 to 100,000 clones, approximately 84% of them singletons. The CDR3 is 15 amino acids. From germline, CDR1 is SGHRS and CDR2 YFSETQ. V lost 0 bases and J lost 1; bases outside the gene matches: 4. As regards this clone: What it binds is not known.

Specimen: CD4+ or CD8+ T cells sorted from blood, collected in a trial of the OX40 agonist ivuxolimab. The sequence derives from an adult with an advanced solid tumor such as melanoma, head and neck, liver or kidney cancer. This chain joins TRBV5-1 and TRBJ2-7; 7 bases are shared with TRBD2. CDR3 sequence (DNA): TGCGCCAGCAGCTTGGTGGCGGGGGATTCCTACGAGCAGTACTTC. Its translation is CASSLVAGDSYEQYF.